This entry is about one T cell receptor (beta chain). This sample stems from a study of tumor-infiltrating lymphocytes in oesophageal squamous cell carcinoma. MiXCR, run by TCRdb on the PCR reads, gives a single entry per CDR3 protein. The data contain 15,000 to 20,000 distinct CDR3 sequences, roughly 53% of them singletons. J lost 8 bases, V lost 6 bases, and 13 bases had no gene match. CDR3 size: 15 residues. Germline CDR1 and CDR2: WSHSY and SAAADI. The origin of this receptor is a male donor with esophageal squamous cell carcinoma. The chain uses TRBV10-2 and TRBJ2-1; 7 bases match TRBD1. Specimen: esophageal tumor tissue. The CDR3 DNA reads TGCGCCAGCAGGAACGCAGGGGGATTATGGGATGAGCAGTTCTTC. Protein product: CASRNAGGLWDEQFF.